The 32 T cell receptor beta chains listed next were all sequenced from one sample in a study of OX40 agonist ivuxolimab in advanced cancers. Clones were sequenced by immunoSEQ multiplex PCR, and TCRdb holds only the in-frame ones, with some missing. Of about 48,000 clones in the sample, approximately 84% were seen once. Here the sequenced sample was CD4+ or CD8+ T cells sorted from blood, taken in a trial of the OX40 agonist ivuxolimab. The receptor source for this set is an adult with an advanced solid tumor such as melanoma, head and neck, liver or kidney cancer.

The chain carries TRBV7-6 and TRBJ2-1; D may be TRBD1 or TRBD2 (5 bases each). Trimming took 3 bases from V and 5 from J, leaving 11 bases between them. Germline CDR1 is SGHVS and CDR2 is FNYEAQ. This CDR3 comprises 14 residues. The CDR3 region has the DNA TGTGCCAGCAGCTTCGGGGACGTCAACAATGAGCAGTTCTTC. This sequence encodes CASSFGDVNNEQFF.

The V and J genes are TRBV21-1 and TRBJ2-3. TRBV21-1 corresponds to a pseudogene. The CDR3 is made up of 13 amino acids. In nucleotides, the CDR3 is TGTGCCAGCAGCAAAGAGTGCAATTGTTGGCAGTATTTT. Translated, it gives CASSKECNCWQYF.

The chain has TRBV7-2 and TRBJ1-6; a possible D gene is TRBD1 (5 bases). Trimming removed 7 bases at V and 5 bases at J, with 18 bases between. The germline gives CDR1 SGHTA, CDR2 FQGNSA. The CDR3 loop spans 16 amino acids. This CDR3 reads CASKLSGGWDNSPLHF. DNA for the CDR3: TGTGCCAGCAAACTATCGGGGGGGTGGGATAATTCACCCCTCCACTTT.

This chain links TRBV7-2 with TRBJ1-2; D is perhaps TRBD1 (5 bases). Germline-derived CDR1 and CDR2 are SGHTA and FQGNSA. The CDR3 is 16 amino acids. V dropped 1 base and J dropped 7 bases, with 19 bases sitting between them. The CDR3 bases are TGTGCCAGCAGCTTAGGGGGTGAGGGGCCGGCTGGTGGCTACACCTTC. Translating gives CASSLGGEGPAGGYTF.

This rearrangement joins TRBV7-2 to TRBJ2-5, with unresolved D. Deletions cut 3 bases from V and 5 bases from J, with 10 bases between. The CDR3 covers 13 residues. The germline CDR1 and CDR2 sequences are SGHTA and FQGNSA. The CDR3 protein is CASSFQGGETQYF. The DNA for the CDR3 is TGTGCCAGCAGCTTTCAAGGTGGGGAGACCCAGTACTTC.

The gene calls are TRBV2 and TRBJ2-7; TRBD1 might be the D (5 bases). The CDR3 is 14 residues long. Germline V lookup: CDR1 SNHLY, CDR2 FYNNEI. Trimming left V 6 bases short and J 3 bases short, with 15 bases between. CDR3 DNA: TGTGCCAGCAGCGACCTGGGGCAGAACTACGAGCAGTACTTC. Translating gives CASSDLGQNYEQYF.

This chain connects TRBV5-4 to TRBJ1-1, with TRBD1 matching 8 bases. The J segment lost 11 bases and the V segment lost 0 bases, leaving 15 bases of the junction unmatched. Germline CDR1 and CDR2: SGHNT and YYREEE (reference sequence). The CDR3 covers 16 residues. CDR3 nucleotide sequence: TGTGCCAGCAGCTTGGGGAGGGACAGGTATGTCGACGCCGCTTTCTTT. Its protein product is CASSLGRDRYVDAAFF.

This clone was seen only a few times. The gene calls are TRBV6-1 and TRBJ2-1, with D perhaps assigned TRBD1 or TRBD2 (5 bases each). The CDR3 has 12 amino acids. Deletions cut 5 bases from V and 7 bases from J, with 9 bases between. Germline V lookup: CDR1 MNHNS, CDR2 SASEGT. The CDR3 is CASSNWGNEQFF. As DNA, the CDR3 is TGTGCCAGCAGTAATTGGGGGAATGAGCAGTTCTTC.

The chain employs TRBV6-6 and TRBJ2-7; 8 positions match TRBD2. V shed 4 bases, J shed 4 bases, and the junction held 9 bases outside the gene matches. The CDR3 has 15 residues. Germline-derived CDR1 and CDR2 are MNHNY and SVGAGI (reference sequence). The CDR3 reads CASSSRTAGVYEQYF. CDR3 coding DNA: TGTGCCAGCAGTTCCCGGACAGCGGGGGTTTACGAGCAGTACTTC.

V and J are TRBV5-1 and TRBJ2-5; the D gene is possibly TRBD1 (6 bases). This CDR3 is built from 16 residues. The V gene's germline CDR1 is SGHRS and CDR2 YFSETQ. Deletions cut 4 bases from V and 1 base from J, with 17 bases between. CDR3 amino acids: CASSGGGFAVQETQYF. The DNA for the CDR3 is TGCGCCAGCAGCGGGGGCGGCTTCGCAGTCCAAGAGACCCAGTACTTC.

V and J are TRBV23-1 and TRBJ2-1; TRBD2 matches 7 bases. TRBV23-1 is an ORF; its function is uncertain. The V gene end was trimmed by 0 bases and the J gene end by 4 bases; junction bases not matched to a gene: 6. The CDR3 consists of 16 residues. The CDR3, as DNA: TGCGCCAGCAGTCAATCGATGACTAGCCGTTACAATGAGCAGTTCTTC. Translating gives CASSQSMTSRYNEQFF.

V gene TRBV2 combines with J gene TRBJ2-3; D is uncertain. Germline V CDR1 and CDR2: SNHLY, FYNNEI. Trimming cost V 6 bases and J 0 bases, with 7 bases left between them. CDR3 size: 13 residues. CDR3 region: CASSAASTDTQYF. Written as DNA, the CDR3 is TGTGCCAGCAGCGCAGCCAGCACAGATACGCAGTATTTT.

The CDR3 nucleotides are TGTGCCTGGAAAACCCTGGGACAGGGGAATGAAAAACTGTTTTTT. This sequence encodes CAWKTLGQGNEKLFF. The genes are TRBV30 and TRBJ1-4, with 10 bases identical to TRBD1. The CDR3 has 15 residues. Germline V gene data show CDR1 as GTSNPN and CDR2 as SVGIG (reference sequence). The J segment lost 5 bases and the V segment lost 4 bases, leaving 7 bases of the junction unmatched.

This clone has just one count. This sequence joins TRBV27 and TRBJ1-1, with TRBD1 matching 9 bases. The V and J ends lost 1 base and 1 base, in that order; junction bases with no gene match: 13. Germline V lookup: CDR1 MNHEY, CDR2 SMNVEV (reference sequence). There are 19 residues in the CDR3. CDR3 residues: CASSLFHPRTGGTNTEAFF. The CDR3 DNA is TGTGCCAGCAGTTTATTTCACCCCCGAACAGGGGGCACGAACACTGAAGCTTTCTTT.

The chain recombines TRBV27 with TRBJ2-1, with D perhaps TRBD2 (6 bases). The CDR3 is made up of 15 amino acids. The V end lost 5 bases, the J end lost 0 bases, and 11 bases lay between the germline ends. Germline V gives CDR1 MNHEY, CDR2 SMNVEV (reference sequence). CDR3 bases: TGTGCCAGCAGTCAGACCGGGAGCTCCTACAATGAGCAGTTCTTC. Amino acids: CASSQTGSSYNEQFF.

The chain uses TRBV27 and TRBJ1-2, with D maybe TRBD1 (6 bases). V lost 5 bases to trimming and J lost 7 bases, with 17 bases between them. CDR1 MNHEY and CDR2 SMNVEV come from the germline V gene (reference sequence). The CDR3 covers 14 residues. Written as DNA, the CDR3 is TGTGCCAGCAGTCCACGGGCAGGGGAGAGTGGCTACACCTTC. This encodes CASSPRAGESGYTF.

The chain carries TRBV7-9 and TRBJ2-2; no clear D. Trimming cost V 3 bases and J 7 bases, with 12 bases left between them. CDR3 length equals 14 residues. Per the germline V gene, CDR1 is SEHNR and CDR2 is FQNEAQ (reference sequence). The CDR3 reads CASSFLGEVGELFF. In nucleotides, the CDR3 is TGTGCCAGCAGCTTCTTAGGAGAGGTCGGGGAGCTGTTTTTT.

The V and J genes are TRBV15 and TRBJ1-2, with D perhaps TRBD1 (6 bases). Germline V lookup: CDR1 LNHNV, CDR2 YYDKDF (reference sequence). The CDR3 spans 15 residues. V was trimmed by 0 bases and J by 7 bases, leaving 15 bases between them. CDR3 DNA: TGTGCCACCAGCAGAGATGGGAGGGACAACGGTGGCTACACCTTC. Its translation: CATSRDGRDNGGYTF.

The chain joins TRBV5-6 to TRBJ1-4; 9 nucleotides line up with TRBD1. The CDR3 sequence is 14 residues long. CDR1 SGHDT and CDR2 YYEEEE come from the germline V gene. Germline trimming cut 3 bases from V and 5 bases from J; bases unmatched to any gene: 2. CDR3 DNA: TGTGCCAGCAGCTCCGGGACAGGGAATGAAAAACTGTTTTTT. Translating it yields CASSSGTGNEKLFF.

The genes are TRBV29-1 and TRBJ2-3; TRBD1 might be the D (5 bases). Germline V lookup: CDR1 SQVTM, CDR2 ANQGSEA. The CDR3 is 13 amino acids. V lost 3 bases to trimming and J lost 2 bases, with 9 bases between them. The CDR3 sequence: CSVDDRYTDTQYF. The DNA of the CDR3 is TGCAGCGTTGATGACAGATACACAGATACGCAGTATTTT.

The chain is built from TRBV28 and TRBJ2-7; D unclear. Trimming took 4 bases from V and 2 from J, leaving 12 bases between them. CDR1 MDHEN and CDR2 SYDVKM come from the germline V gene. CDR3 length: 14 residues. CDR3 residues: CASSSDPDAYEQYF. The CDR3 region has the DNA TGTGCCAGCAGTTCAGATCCCGACGCCTACGAGCAGTACTTC.

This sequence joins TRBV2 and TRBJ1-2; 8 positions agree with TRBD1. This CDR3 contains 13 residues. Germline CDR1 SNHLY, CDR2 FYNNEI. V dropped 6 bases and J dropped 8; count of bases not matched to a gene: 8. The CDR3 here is CASSADREGGYTF. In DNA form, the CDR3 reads TGTGCCAGCAGCGCGGACAGGGAGGGCGGCTACACCTTC.

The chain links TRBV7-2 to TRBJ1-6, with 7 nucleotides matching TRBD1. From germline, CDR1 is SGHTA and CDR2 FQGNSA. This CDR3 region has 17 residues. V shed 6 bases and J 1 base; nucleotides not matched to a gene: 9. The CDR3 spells CASRPGEGASYNSPLHF. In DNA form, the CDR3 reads TGTGCCAGCAGACCGGGAGAGGGGGCGTCCTATAATTCACCCCTCCACTTT.

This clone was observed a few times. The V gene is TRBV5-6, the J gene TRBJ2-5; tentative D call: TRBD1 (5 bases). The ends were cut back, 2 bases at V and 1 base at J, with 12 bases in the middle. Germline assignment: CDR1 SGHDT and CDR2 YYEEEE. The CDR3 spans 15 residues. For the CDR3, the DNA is TGTGCCAGCAGCTTTGGGGCAGCCCCCCAAGAGACCCAGTACTTC. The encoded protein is CASSFGAAPQETQYF.

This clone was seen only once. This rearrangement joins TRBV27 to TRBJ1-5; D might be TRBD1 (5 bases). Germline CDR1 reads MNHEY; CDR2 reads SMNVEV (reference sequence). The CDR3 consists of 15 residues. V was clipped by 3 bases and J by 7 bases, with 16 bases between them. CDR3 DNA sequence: TGTGCCAGCAGTTTCGGCAGGGCGGGAGGACAGCCCCAGCATTTT. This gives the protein CASSFGRAGGQPQHF.

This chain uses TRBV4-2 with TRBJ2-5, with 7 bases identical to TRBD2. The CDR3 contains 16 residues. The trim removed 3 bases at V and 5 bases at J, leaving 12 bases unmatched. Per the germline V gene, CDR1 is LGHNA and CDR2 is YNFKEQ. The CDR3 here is CASSQGEWRGKETQYF. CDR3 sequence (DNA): TGTGCCAGCAGCCAGGGAGAGTGGCGGGGGAAGGAGACCCAGTACTTC.

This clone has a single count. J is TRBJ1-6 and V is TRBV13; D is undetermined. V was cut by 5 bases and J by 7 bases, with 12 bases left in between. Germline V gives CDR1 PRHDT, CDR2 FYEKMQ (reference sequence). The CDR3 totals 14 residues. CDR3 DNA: TGTGCCAGCAGCCTCTGGACTGGAAATTCACCCCTCCACTTT. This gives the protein CASSLWTGNSPLHF.

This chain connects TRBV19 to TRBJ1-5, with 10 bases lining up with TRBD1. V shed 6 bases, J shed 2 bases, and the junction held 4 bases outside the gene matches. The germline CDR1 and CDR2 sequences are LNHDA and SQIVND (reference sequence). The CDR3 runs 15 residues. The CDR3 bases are TGTGCCAGTAGGACAGGGGGCGCGGGCAATCAGCCCCAGCATTTT. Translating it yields CASRTGGAGNQPQHF.

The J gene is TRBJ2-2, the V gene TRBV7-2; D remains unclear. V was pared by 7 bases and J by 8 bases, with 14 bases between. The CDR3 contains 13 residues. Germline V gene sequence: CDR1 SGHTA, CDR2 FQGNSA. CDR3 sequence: CASTPLVMGELFF. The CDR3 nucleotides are TGTGCCAGCACCCCCCTGGTAATGGGGGAGCTGTTTTTT.

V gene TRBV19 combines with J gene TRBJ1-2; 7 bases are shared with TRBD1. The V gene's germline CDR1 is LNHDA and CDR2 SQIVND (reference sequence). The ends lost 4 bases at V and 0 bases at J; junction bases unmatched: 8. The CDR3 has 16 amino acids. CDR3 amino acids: CASSTRQGLANYGYTF. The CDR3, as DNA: TGTGCCAGTAGTACCCGACAGGGCTTAGCTAACTATGGCTACACCTTC.

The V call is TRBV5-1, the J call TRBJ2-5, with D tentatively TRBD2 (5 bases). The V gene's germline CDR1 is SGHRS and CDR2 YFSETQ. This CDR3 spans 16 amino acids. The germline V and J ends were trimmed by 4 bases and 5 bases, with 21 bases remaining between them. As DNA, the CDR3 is TGCGCCAGCAGCCCACGAAATTCTGGCTCGGGGGAGACCCAGTACTTC. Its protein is CASSPRNSGSGETQYF.

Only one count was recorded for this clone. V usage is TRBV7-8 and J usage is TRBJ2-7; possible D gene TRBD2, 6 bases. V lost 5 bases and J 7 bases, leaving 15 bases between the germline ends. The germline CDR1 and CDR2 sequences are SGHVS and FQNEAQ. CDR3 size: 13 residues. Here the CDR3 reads CASSPGQGREQYF. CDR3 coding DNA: TGTGCCAGCAGCCCAGGACAAGGGAGGGAGCAGTACTTC.